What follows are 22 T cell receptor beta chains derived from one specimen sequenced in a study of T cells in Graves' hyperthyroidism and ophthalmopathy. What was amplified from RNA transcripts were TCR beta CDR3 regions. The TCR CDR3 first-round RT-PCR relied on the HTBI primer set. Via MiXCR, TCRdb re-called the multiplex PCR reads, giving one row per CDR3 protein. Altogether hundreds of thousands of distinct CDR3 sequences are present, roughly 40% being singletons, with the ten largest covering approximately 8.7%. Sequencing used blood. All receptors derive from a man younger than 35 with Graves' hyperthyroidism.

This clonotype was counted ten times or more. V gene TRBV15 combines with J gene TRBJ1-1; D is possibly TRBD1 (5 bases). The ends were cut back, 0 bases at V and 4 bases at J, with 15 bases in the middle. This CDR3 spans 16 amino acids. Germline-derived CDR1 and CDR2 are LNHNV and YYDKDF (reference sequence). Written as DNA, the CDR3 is TGTGCCACCAGCAGAGATAGGGCTGGGGGGGGCACTGAAGCTTTCTTT. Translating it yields CATSRDRAGGGTEAFF.

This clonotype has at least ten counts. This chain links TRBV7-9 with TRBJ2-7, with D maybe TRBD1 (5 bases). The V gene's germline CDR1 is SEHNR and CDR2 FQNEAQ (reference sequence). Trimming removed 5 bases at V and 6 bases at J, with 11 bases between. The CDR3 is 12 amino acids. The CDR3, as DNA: TGTGCCAGCAGCCTCGAAAGGGGCGAGCAGTACTTC. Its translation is CASSLERGEQYF.

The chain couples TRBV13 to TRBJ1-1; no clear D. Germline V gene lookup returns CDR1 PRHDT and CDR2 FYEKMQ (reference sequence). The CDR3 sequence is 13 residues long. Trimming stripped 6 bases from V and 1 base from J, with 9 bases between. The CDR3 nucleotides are TGTGCCAGCAGAGTTACAGCGAACACTGAAGCTTTCTTT. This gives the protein CASRVTANTEAFF.

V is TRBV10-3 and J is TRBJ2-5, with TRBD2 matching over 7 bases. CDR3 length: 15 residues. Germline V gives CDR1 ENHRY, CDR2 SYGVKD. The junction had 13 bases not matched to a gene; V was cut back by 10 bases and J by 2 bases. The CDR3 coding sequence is TGTGCCAGCAGCCTCGGCGGGAGCAAGCAAGAGACCCAGTACTTC. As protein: CASSLGGSKQETQYF.

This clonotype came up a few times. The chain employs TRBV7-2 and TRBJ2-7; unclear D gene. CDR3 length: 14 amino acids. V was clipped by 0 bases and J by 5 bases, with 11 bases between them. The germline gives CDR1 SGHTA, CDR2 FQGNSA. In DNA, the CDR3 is TGTGCCAGCAGCTTAGCGCAAGGGTCCCACGAGCAGTACTTC. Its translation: CASSLAQGSHEQYF.

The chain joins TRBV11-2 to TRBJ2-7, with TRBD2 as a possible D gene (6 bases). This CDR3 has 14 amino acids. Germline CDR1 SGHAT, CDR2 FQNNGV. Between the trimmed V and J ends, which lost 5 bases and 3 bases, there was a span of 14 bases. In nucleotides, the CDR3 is TGTGCCAGCAGCCAAGGACCGGGGGACTACGAGCAGTACTTC. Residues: CASSQGPGDYEQYF. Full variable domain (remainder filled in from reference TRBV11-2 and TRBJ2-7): EAGVAQSPRYKIIEKRQSVAFWCNPISGHATLYWYQQILGQGPKLLIQFQNNGVVDDSQLPKDRFSAERLKGVDSTLKIQPAKLEDSAVYLCASSQGPGDYEQYFGPGTRLTVT.

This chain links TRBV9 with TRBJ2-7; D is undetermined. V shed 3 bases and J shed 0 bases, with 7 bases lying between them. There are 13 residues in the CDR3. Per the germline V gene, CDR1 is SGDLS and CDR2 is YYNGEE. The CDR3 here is CASSEADSYEQYF. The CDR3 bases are TGTGCCAGCAGCGAGGCGGACTCCTACGAGCAGTACTTC.

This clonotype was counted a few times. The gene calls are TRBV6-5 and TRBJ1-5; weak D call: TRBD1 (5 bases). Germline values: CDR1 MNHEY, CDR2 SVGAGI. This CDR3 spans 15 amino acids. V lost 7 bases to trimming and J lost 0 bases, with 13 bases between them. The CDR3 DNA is TGTGCCAGCACCAAGGGACGTTATAGCAATCAGCCCCAGCATTTT. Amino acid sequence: CASTKGRYSNQPQHF.

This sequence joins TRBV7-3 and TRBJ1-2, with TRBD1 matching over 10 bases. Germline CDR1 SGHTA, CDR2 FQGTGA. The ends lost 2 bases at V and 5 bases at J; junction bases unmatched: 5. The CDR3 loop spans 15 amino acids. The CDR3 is CASSLSAGQGYGYTF. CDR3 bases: TGTGCCAGCAGCTTATCCGCGGGACAGGGGTATGGCTACACCTTC.

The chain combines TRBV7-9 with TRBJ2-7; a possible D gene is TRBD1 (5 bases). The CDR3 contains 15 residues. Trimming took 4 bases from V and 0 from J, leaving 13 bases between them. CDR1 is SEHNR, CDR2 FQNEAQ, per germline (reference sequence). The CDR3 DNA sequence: TGTGCCAGCAGCTCTCGACAGAATACCTCCTACGAGCAGTACTTC. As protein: CASSSRQNTSYEQYF.

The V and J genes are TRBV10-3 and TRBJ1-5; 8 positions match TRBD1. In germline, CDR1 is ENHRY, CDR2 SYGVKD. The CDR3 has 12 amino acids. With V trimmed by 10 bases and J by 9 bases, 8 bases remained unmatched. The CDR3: CATGTGDGPQHF. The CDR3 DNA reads TGTGCCACCGGGACAGGCGATGGGCCCCAGCATTTT.

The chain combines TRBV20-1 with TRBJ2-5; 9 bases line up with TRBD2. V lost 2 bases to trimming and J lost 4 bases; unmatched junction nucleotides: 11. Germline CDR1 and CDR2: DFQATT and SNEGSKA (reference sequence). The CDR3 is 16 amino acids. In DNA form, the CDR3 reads TGCAGTGCTAGATCTCATTTCGCGGGAGGGAGAGAGACCCAGTACTTC. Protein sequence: CSARSHFAGGRETQYF.

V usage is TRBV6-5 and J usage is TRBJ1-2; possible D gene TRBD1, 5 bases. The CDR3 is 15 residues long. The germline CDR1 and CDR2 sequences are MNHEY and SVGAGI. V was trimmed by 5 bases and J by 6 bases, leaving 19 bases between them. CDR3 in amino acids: CASSNFRVWDDGYTF. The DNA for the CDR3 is TGTGCCAGCAGTAACTTCCGGGTTTGGGACGATGGCTACACCTTC.

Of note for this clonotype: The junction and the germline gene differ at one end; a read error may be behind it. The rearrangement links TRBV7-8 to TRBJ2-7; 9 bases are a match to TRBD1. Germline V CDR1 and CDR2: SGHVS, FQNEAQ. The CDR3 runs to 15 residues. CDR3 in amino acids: CASSESGQGLYEQYF. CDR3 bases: TGCGCCAGCAGTGAGTCGGGACAGGGCTTATACGAGCAGTACTTC.

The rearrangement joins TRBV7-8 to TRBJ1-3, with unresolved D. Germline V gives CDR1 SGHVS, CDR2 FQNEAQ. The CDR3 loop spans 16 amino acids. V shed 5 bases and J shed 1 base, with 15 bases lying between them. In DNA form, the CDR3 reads TGTGCCAGCAGCACTTCCAGTGGTTCATCTGGAAACACCATATATTTT. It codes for CASSTSSGSSGNTIYF.

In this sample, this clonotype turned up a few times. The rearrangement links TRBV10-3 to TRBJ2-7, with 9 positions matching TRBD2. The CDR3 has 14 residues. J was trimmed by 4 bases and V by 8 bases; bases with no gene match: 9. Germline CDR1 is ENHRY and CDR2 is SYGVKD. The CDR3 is CAIGRSSGMYEQYF. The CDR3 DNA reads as TGTGCCATCGGTCGGTCTAGCGGGATGTACGAGCAGTACTTC.

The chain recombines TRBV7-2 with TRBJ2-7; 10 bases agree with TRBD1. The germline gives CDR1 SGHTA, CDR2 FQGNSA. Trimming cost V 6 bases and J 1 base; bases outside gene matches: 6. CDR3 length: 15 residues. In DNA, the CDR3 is TGTGCCAGCAGTTACGGGACAGGGGATTCCTACGAGCAGTACTTC. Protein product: CASSYGTGDSYEQYF.

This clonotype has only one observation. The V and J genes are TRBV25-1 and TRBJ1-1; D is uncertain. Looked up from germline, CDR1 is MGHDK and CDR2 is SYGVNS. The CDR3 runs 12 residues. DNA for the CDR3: TGTGCTACAACGGGCAAGAACACTGAAGCTTTCTTT. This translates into CATTGKNTEAFF.

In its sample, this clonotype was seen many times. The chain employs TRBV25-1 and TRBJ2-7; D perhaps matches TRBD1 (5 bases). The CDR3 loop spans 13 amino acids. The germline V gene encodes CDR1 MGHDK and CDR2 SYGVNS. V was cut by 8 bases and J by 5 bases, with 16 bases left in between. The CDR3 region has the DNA TGTGCCAGCCTACCGGACACCTTCCACGAGCAGTACTTC. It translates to CASLPDTFHEQYF.

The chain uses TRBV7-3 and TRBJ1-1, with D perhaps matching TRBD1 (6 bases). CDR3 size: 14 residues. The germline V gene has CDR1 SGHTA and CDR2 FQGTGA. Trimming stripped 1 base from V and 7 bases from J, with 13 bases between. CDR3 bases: TGTGCCAGCAGCTTAAGCGGTCCAGGGGATGAAGCTTTCTTT. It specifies CASSLSGPGDEAFF.

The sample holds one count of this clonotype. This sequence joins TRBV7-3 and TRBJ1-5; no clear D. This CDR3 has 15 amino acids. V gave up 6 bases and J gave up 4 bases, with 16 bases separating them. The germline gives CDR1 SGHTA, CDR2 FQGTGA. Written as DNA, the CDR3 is TGTGCCAGCAGGCAGCGGTGGCCGTCAAATCAGCCCCAGCATTTT. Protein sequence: CASRQRWPSNQPQHF.

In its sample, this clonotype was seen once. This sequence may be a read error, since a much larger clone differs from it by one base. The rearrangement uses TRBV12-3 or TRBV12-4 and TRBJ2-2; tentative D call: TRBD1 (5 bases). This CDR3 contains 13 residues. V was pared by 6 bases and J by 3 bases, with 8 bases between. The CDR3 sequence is CASRGADTGELFF. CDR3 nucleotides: TGTGCCAGCAGAGGGGCGGACACCGGGGAGCTGTTTTTT.